This section outlines one T cell receptor beta chain sequence together with its context. The germline CDR1 and CDR2 sequences are MNHEY and SVGAGI. Unmatched junction bases numbered 8, after V lost 7 bases and J lost 5 bases. The CDR3 is made up of 14 amino acids. These data originate in a study of blood T cell repertoires in COVID-19. Study summary: T cells, B-cell-depleted T cells, or PBMCs provided the cDNA or gDNA that served as material.

In the original workflow: Reference gene primer amplification gave nucleated cell count estimates. Measured with immunoSEQ multiplex PCR; TCRdb has only the in-frame clones, and not every one. That table gives V, J and clone size, and the DNA gave D and trimming. The table has about 280,000 clones, more than 75% seen once. The clonotype originates from a woman in her 30s who had recovered from COVID-19. The chain recombines TRBV6-5 with TRBJ2-7; 10 bases match TRBD1. The source material was peripheral blood. CDR3 protein: CASTRGQGNHEQYF. CDR3 DNA sequence: TGTGCCAGCACTCGGGGACAGGGGAACCACGAGCAGTACTTC.